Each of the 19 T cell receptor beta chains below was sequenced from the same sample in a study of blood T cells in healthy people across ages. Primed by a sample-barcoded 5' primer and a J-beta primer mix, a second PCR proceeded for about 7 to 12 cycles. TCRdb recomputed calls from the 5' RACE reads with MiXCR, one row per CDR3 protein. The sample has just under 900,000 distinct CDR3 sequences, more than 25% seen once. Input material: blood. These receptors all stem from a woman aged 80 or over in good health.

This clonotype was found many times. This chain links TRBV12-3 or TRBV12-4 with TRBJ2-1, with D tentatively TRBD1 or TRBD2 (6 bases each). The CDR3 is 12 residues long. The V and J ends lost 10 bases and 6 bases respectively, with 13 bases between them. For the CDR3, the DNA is TGTGCCACCTCGGGGGCGGGCAATGAGCAGTTCTTC. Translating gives CATSGAGNEQFF.

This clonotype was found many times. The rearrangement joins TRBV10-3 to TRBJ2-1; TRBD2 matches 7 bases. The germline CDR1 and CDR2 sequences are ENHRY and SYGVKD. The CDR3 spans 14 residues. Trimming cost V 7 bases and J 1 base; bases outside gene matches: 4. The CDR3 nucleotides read TGTGCCATCATGGGCGGGGGTTCCTACAATGAGCAGTTCTTC. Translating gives CAIMGGGSYNEQFF.

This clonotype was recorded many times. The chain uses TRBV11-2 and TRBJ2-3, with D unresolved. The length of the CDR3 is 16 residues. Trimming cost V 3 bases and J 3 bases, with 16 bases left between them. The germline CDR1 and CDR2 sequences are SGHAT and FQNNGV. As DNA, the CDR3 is TGTGCCAGCAGCTTCGTAACGGGCCTTGGTACAGATACGCAGTATTTT. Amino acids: CASSFVTGLGTDTQYF.

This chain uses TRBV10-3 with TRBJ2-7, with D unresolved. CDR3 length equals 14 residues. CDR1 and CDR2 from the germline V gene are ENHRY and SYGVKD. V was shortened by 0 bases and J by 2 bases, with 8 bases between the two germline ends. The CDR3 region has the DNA TGTGCCATCAGTGAGTCCCAGCGAGCCTACGAGCAGTACTTC. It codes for CAISESQRAYEQYF.

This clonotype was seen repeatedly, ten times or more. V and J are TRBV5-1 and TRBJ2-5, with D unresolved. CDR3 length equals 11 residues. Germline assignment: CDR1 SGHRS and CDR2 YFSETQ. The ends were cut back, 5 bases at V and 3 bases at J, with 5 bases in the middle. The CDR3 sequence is CASSAEETQYF. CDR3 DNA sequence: TGCGCCAGCAGTGCCGAAGAGACCCAGTACTTC.

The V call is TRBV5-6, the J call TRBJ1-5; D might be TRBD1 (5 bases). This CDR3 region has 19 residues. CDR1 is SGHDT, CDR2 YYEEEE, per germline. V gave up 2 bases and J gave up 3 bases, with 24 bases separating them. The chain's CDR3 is CASSLFRAPPGNDNQPQHF. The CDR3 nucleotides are TGTGCCAGCAGCTTATTCAGGGCGCCCCCGGGGAACGACAATCAGCCCCAGCATTTT. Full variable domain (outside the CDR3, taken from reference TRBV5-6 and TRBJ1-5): DAGVTQSPTHLIKTRGQQVTLRCSPKSGHDTVSWYQQALGQGPQFIFQYYEEEERQRGNFPDRFSGHQFPNYSSELNVNALLLGDSALYLCASSLFRAPPGNDNQPQHFGDGTRLSIL.

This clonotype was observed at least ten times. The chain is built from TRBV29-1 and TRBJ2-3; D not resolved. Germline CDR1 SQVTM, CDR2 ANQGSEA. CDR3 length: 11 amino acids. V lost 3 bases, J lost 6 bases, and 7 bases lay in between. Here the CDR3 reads CSVESWDTQYF. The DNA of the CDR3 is TGCAGCGTTGAGAGTTGGGATACGCAGTATTTT.

CDR3 DNA: TGTGCCAGCAGAACTAGCGGGAGGCACAATGAGCAGTTCTTC. As protein: CASRTSGRHNEQFF. This chain uses TRBV25-1 with TRBJ2-1; TRBD2 matches 12 bases. Trimming removed 6 bases from V and 5 bases from J; junction bases left unmatched: 2. The CDR3 consists of 14 residues. Germline V gives CDR1 MGHDK, CDR2 SYGVNS.

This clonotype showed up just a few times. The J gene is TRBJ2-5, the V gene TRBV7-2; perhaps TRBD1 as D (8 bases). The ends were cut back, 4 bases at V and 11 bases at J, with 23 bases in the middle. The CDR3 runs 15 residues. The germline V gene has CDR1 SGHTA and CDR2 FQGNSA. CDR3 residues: CASSYYRGGRDEQYF. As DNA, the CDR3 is TGTGCCAGCAGCTACTACAGGGGGGGCCGCGATGAGCAGTACTTC.

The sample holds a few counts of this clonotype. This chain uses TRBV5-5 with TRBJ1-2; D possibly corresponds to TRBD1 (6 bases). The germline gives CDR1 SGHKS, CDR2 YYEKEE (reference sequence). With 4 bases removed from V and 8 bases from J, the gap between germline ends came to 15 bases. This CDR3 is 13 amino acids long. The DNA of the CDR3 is TGTGCCAGCAGCCAGGACAGTGCGGGGGGCTACACCTTC. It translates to CASSQDSAGGYTF. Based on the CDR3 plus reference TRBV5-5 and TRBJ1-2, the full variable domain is DAGVTQSPTHLIKTRGQQVTLRCSPISGHKSVSWYQQVLGQGPQFIFQYYEKEERGRGNFPDRFSARQFPNYSSELNVNALLLGDSALYLCASSQDSAGGYTFGSGTRLTVV.

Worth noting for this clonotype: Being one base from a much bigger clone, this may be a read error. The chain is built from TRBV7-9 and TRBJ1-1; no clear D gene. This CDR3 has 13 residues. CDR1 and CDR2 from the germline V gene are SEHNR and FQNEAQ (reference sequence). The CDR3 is CASSLTMNTVAFF. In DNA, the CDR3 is TGTGCCAGCAGCTTAACGATGAACACTGTAGCTTTCTTT. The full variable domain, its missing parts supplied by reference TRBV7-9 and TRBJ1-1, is DTGVSQNPRHKITKRGQNVTFRCDPISEHNRLYWYRQTLGQGPEFLTYFQNEAQLEKSRLLSDRFSAERPKGSFSTLEIQRTEQGDSAMYLCASSLTMNTVAFFGQGTRLTVV.

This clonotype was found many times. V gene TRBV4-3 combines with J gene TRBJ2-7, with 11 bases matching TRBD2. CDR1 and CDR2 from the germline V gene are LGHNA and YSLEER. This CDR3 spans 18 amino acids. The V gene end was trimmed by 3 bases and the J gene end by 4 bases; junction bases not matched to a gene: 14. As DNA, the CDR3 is TGCGCCAGCAGCCAGAAGTTGGTAGCGGGGGGGAAAATTTACGAGCAGTACTTC. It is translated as CASSQKLVAGGKIYEQYF.

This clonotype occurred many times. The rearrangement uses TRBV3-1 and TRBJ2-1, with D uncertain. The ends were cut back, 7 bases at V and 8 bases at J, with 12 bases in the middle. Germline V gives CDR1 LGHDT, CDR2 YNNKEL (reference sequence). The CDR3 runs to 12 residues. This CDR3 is CASKGSPHEQFF. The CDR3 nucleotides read TGTGCCAGCAAGGGCAGCCCGCATGAGCAGTTCTTC.

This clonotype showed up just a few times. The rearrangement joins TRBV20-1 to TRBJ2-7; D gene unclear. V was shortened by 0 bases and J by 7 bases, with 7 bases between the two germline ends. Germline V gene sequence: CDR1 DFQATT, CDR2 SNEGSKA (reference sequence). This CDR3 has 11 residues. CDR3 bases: TGCAGTGCTAGAGATAGCAATGAGCAGTACTTC. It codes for CSARDSNEQYF.

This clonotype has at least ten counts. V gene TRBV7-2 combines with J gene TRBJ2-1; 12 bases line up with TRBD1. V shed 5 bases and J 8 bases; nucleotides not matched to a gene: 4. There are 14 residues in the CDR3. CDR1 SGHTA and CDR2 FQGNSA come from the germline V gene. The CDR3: CASSRDRGPYEQFF. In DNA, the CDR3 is TGTGCCAGCAGCCGGGACAGGGGGCCATATGAGCAGTTCTTC.

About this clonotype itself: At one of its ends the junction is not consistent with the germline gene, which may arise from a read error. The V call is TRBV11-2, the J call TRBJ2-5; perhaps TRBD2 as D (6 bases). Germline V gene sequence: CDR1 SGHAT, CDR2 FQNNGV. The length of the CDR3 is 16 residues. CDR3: CAGSESPGARRETQYF. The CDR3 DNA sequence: TGTGCCGGCAGCGAATCTCCGGGAGCTCGAAGAGAGACCCAGTACTTC.

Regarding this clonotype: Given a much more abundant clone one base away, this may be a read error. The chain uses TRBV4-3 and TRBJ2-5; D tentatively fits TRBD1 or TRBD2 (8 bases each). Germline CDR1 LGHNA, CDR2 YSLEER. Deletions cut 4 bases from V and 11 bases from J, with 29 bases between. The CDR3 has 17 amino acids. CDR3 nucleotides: TGCGCCAGCAGCCGCAGGACTAGCAGGGGGCTTCTCCATGAGCAGTACTTC. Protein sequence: CASSRRTSRGLLHEQYF.

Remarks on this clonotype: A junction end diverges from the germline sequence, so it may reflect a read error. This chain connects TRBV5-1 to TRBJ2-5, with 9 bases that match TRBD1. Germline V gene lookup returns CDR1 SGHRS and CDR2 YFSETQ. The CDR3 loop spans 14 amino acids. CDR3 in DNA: TGCGCCAACAGCCCGGGACAGGGCCAAGAGACCCAGTACTTC. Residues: CANSPGQGQETQYF.

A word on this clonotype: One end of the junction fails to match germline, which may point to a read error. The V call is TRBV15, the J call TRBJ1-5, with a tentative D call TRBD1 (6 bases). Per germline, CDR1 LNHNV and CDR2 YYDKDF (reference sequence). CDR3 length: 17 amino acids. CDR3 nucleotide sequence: TGTGCCACCGGCAGATCGGGGGCCGGGAAGGGCAATCAGCCCCAGCATTTT. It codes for CATGRSGAGKGNQPQHF.